Reported below is one T cell receptor (beta chain). Its antigen is currently unknown. This entry is derived from a study of cytomegalovirus exposure and HLA in healthy donors. Study context: The same platform was used for the 130 or so validation repertoires and the roughly 680 first-cohort repertoires, a later analysis reported. General study points: Diagnosis of cytomegalovirus status made by the classifier reportedly showed high specificity and sensitivity. In vitro testing confirmed a few CMV-associated chains as specific for CMV antigens.

V was clipped by 2 bases and J by 8 bases, with 16 bases between them. CDR1 is SGHTA, CDR2 FQGTGA, per germline. This CDR3 region has 15 residues. Profiling relied on immunoSEQ multiplex PCR, and the TCRdb table lists in-frame clones only, not all of them. The table has 47,000 or so clones, around nine tenths seen once; the top ten hold approximately 1.4%. This chain links TRBV7-3 with TRBJ2-1, with D possibly being TRBD2 (6 bases). The TCR sequence derives from a man aged 18 to 30 in good health and CMV-seronegative. Sequenced: PBMCs. The CDR3 sequence is CASSLGLRFSDEQFF. The CDR3 DNA follows: TGTGCCAGCAGCTTAGGACTACGTTTCTCGGATGAGCAGTTCTTC.